The 32 T cell receptor beta chains below come from one sample, sequenced in a study of blood T cell repertoires in COVID-19. The protocol was immunoSEQ multiplex PCR, while the TCRdb copy is restricted to in-frame clones and leaves out a portion. Here the sample spans about 280,000 clones, approximately 86% being singletons. Material for sequencing was peripheral blood. These receptors all stem from a woman under 40 who had recovered from COVID-19.

The chain uses TRBV3-1 (or the pseudogene TRBV3-2) and TRBJ2-5; TRBD1 agrees at 7 bases. The germline V gene has CDR1 LGHDT and CDR2 YNNKEL (reference sequence). The CDR3 is 15 residues long. With V trimmed by 1 base and J by 3 bases, 5 bases remained unmatched. The CDR3 bases are TGTGCCAGCAGCCAAGTTGGAACAGGGGAAGAGACCCAGTACTTC. This gives the protein CASSQVGTGEETQYF.

This chain joins TRBV19 and TRBJ1-5; 8 bases line up with TRBD1. Looked up from germline, CDR1 is LNHDA and CDR2 is SQIVND (reference sequence). This CDR3 has 14 amino acids. The V gene end was trimmed by 9 bases and the J gene end by 7 bases; junction bases not matched to a gene: 11. DNA for the CDR3: TGTGCCAGCCGGGATCAGGGGGCGGGGCAGCCCCAGCATTTT. This sequence encodes CASRDQGAGQPQHF.

V gene TRBV27 combines with J gene TRBJ1-4, with 7 bases lining up with TRBD1. Germline V gene data show CDR1 as MNHEY and CDR2 as SMNVEV (reference sequence). The CDR3 extends over 16 amino acids. The junction had 13 bases not matched to a gene; V was cut back by 5 bases and J by 7 bases. The CDR3 DNA reads as TGTGCCAGCAGTCTTACAGGGGCGGGTCGGGGTGAAAAACTGTTTTTT. It is translated as CASSLTGAGRGEKLFF.

The table lists this clone with a count of one. The V and J genes are TRBV6-6 and TRBJ2-7, with TRBD1 matching over 8 bases. Trimming took 4 bases from V and 6 from J; bases not matched to a gene: 5. The length of the CDR3 is 13 residues. The V gene's germline CDR1 is MNHNY and CDR2 SVGAGI (reference sequence). Written as DNA, the CDR3 is TGTGCCAGCAGTTCCACCACAGGGGGCGAGCAGTACTTC. This encodes CASSSTTGGEQYF.

The DNA of the CDR3 is TGTGCCAGCAGTGTGTTTGAGGGTAATCAGCCCCAGCATTTT. Its protein is CASSVFEGNQPQHF. The genes are TRBV2 and TRBJ1-5, with unresolved D. CDR3 length: 14 amino acids. Between the trimmed V and J ends, which lost 4 bases and 4 bases, there was a span of 11 bases. Germline V gene sequence: CDR1 SNHLY, CDR2 FYNNEI.

This chain links TRBV7-2 with TRBJ1-2, with D unclear. Germline values: CDR1 SGHTA, CDR2 FQGNSA. The ends were cut back, 1 base at V and 6 bases at J, with 6 bases in the middle. The CDR3 is 12 residues long. The CDR3 DNA reads as TGTGCCAGCAGCTTAGATGAGGATGGCTACACCTTC. It specifies CASSLDEDGYTF.

The chain has TRBV4-1 and TRBJ2-1, with 8 bases identical to TRBD2. Germline V lookup: CDR1 MGHRA, CDR2 YSYEKL. Unmatched junction bases numbered 7, after V lost 1 base and J lost 2 bases. The CDR3 loop spans 17 amino acids. CDR3 sequence: CASSQGYELAAYNEQFF. The CDR3 region has the DNA TGCGCCAGCAGCCAAGGATACGAACTAGCGGCCTACAATGAGCAGTTCTTC.

The chain combines TRBV5-1 with TRBJ1-4; D gene ambiguous. Trimming pared 1 base from V and 8 bases from J, leaving 12 bases between. The CDR3 consists of 14 residues. CDR1 and CDR2 (germline): SGHRS, YFSETQ. The CDR3 DNA follows: TGCGCCAGCAGCTTGAGATGGGGAGGCGAAAAACTGTTTTTT. It translates to CASSLRWGGEKLFF.

V is TRBV20-1 and J is TRBJ2-7; D call uncertain. V was pared by 3 bases and J by 1 base, with 7 bases between. This CDR3 is built from 12 residues. Per the germline V gene, CDR1 is DFQATT and CDR2 is SNEGSKA (reference sequence). CDR3 in DNA: TGCAGTGCTAGTCAGGAATCCTACGAGCAGTACTTC. This codes for CSASQESYEQYF.

This chain connects TRBV29-1 to TRBJ1-3; TRBD1 matches 7 bases. The length of the CDR3 is 14 residues. Germline CDR1 and CDR2: SQVTM and ANQGSEA. The V segment lost 2 bases and the J segment 4 bases; nucleotides outside the gene matches: 5. CDR3 sequence: CSVETGQTGNTIYF. In DNA form, the CDR3 reads TGCAGCGTTGAAACGGGACAGACAGGAAACACCATATATTTT. Together with reference TRBV29-1 and TRBJ1-3, the CDR3 gives the full variable domain: SAVISQKPSRDICQRGTSLTIQCQVDSQVTMMFWYRQQPGQSLTLIATANQGSEATYESGFVIDKFPISRPNLTFSTLTVSNMSPEDSSIYLCSVETGQTGNTIYFGEGSWLTVV.

The CDR3 coding sequence is TGTGCCAGCAGTGACGCGAAAAGGGGCCGTCAAGAGACCCAGTACTTC. Protein sequence: CASSDAKRGRQETQYF. The rearrangement joins TRBV25-1 to TRBJ2-5; D may be TRBD1 (5 bases). This CDR3 comprises 16 residues. Germline CDR1 MGHDK, CDR2 SYGVNS. Trimming shortened V by 3 bases and J by 2 bases, and 16 bases separated the two germline ends.

CDR3 loop: CAWSIGLRGGTEAFF. CDR3 coding DNA: TGTGCCTGGAGTATCGGGTTGCGGGGAGGCACTGAAGCTTTCTTT. The rearrangement links TRBV30 to TRBJ1-1; D is ambiguous. The V gene's germline CDR1 is GTSNPN and CDR2 SVGIG (reference sequence). This CDR3 spans 15 amino acids. V lost 2 bases to trimming and J lost 4 bases, with 17 bases between them. Full variable domain (missing parts from reference TRBV30 and TRBJ1-1): SQTIHQWPATLVQPVGSPLSLECTVEGTSNPNLYWYRQAAGRGLQLLFYSVGIGQISSEVPQNLSASRPQDRQFILSSKKLLLSDSGFYLCAWSIGLRGGTEAFFGQGTRLTVV.

J is TRBJ2-2 and V is TRBV6-1, with TRBD2 matching over 9 bases. Germline values: CDR1 MNHNS, CDR2 SASEGT. The CDR3 spans 15 residues. J gave up 4 bases and V 0 bases, and 0 bases lay outside the gene matches. Here the CDR3 reads CASSEASGSTGELFF. The CDR3 coding sequence is TGTGCCAGCAGTGAAGCTAGCGGGAGCACCGGGGAGCTGTTTTTT.

This clone has just one count. The rearrangement links TRBV4-3 to TRBJ1-1; TRBD1 agrees at 7 bases. The germline V gene encodes CDR1 LGHNA and CDR2 YSLEER. V gave up 4 bases and J gave up 9 bases; unmatched junction bases: 8. The CDR3 runs 13 residues. The chain's CDR3 is CASSRILQGKAFF. The DNA for the CDR3 is TGCGCCAGCAGCCGCATCTTACAGGGGAAAGCTTTCTTT.

V gene TRBV6-4 combines with J gene TRBJ1-2; 8 bases map to TRBD1. There are 15 residues in the CDR3. CDR1 and CDR2 from the germline V gene are MRHNA and SNTAGT. V was pared by 1 base and J by 4 bases, with 5 bases of the junction left unmatched. The CDR3 here is CASSDFDRGPYGYTF. Here the CDR3 DNA reads TGTGCCAGCAGTGACTTCGACAGGGGACCCTATGGCTACACCTTC.

The V and J genes are TRBV3-1 (or the pseudogene TRBV3-2) and TRBJ2-3; perhaps TRBD2 as D (5 bases). CDR3 length: 13 amino acids. Per germline, CDR1 LGHDT and CDR2 YNNKEL (reference sequence). V was trimmed by 4 bases and J by 4 bases, leaving 9 bases between them. The DNA for the CDR3 is TGTGCCAGCAGCCCGGACTGGGCAGATACGCAGTATTTT. It specifies CASSPDWADTQYF.

V and J are TRBV21-1 and TRBJ1-2; TRBD1 reflects the table's D call only, with no check against the DNA. TRBV21-1 is a known pseudogene. This CDR3 comprises 16 residues. For the CDR3, the DNA is TGTGCCAGCAGCAAAGAAAGACAGGGGGATGGTTCTGGCTACACCTTC. This codes for CASSKERQGDGSGYTF.

This chain joins TRBV5-4 and TRBJ2-5; 13 positions agree with TRBD2. The germline V gene encodes CDR1 SGHNT and CDR2 YYREEE (reference sequence). This CDR3 has 16 amino acids. With V trimmed by 3 bases and J by 5 bases, 7 bases remained unmatched. The CDR3 loop is CASSSRLAGGGETQYF. CDR3 nucleotides: TGTGCCAGCAGCTCGAGACTAGCGGGGGGAGGCGAGACCCAGTACTTC.

V is TRBV6-6 and J is TRBJ1-2; the D gene is possibly TRBD1 (6 bases). The CDR3 has 16 amino acids. Trimming stripped 0 bases from V and 0 bases from J, with 11 bases between. The germline CDR1 and CDR2 sequences are MNHNY and SVGAGI (reference sequence). In nucleotides, the CDR3 is TGTGCCAGCAGTTACTCGGGGACAAGCCCTAACTATGGCTACACCTTC. The encoded protein is CASSYSGTSPNYGYTF.

CDR3 sequence reads: CASSPDTGRNTEAFF. CDR3 coding DNA: TGTGCCAGCAGCCCGGACACCGGGAGGAACACTGAAGCTTTCTTT. The J gene is TRBJ1-1, the V gene TRBV7-2; a possible D gene is TRBD1 (5 bases). The CDR3 is made up of 15 amino acids. V was pared by 5 bases and J by 1 base, with 14 bases between. Germline CDR1 reads SGHTA; CDR2 reads FQGNSA.

The chain recombines TRBV7-2 with TRBJ1-6, with TRBD1 matching over 7 bases. The CDR3 is 16 residues long. Looked up from germline, CDR1 is SGHTA and CDR2 is FQGNSA. Trimming took 5 bases from V and 4 from J; bases not matched to a gene: 8. CDR3 sequence (DNA): TGTGCCAGCAGCCCCCGGGACAGCCTATATAATTCACCCCTCCACTTT. Translation gives CASSPRDSLYNSPLHF. The full variable domain, its missing parts supplied by reference TRBV7-2 and TRBJ1-6, is GAGVSQSPSNKVTEKGKDVELRCDPISGHTALYWYRQSLGQGLEFLIYFQGNSAPDKSGLPSDRFSAERTGGSVSTLTIQRTQQEDSAVYLCASSPRDSLYNSPLHFGNGTRLTVT.

The chain employs TRBV18 and TRBJ2-5; D call uncertain. This CDR3 comprises 14 residues. The V gene lost 5 bases and the J gene lost 5 bases, with 15 bases spanning the gap. Germline assignment: CDR1 KGHSH and CDR2 LQKENI. The CDR3 coding sequence is TGTGCCAGCTCAGCCCCGACTCGCCGGGAGACCCAGTACTTC. Translating gives CASSAPTRRETQYF.

The chain links TRBV11-1 to TRBJ2-2; 8 nucleotides match TRBD1. CDR3 length: 15 amino acids. With V trimmed by 7 bases and J by 3 bases, 7 bases remained unmatched. CDR1 is SGHAT, CDR2 FQDESV, per germline (reference sequence). DNA for the CDR3: TGTGCCAGCACAATGGACAGGGTGTACACCGGGGAGCTGTTTTTT. This codes for CASTMDRVYTGELFF. The full variable domain, completed using reference TRBV11-1 and TRBJ2-2, is EAEVAQSPRYKITEKSQAVAFWCDPISGHATLYWYRQILGQGPELLVQFQDESVVDDSQLPKDRFSAERLKGVDSTLKIQPAELGDSAMYLCASTMDRVYTGELFFGEGSRLTVL.

For this clone: This same CDR3 is encoded by further DNA sequences in the sample. This chain connects TRBV10-3 to TRBJ1-1; 8 positions match TRBD1. This CDR3 comprises 14 residues. The ends lost 5 bases at V and 1 base at J; junction bases unmatched: 3. Germline CDR1 is ENHRY and CDR2 is SYGVKD. The chain's CDR3 is CAISPGQGNTEAFF. The CDR3 DNA reads as TGTGCCATCAGTCCCGGACAGGGGAACACTGAAGCTTTCTTT.

The chain couples TRBV10-2 to TRBJ2-3; 7 bases match TRBD2. The CDR3 length is 16 residues. Germline V gene sequence: CDR1 WSHSY, CDR2 SAAADI. Trimming took 0 bases from V and 0 from J; bases not matched to a gene: 3. CDR3 sequence reads: CASSESGGGSTDTQYF. CDR3 nucleotides: TGCGCCAGCAGTGAGTCGGGGGGGGGTAGCACAGATACGCAGTATTTT.

This chain connects TRBV6-5 to TRBJ1-1, with TRBD1 identical over 8 bases. V lost 6 bases and J lost 1; bases outside the gene matches: 4. This CDR3 comprises 14 residues. In germline, CDR1 is MNHEY, CDR2 SVGAGI. CDR3 sequence (DNA): TGTGCCAGCAGCGTTGGACAGGGGAACACTGAAGCTTTCTTT. The encoded protein is CASSVGQGNTEAFF.

The chain joins TRBV6-2 or TRBV6-3 to TRBJ2-7; no clear D gene. Germline lookup yields CDR1 MNHEY and CDR2 SVGEGT. The CDR3 is 14 amino acids. V lost 6 bases to trimming and J lost 6 bases, with 18 bases between them. The CDR3 region has the DNA TGTGCCAGCAGCCCCTGGGCCCCTCCCCGCGAGCAGTACTTC. Translated: CASSPWAPPREQYF.

V and J are TRBV5-1 and TRBJ2-7, with 9 bases that match TRBD1. Germline CDR1 and CDR2: SGHRS and YFSETQ. CDR3 length: 14 residues. J was trimmed by 6 bases and V by 5 bases; bases with no gene match: 9. CDR3 in DNA: TGCGCCAGCAGTATACCGGGACAGGGAGGCGAGCAGTACTTC. It specifies CASSIPGQGGEQYF.

The genes are TRBV19 and TRBJ2-6, with unresolved D. CDR3 length: 17 residues. From germline, CDR1 is LNHDA and CDR2 SQIVND (reference sequence). Between the trimmed V and J ends, which lost 7 bases and 0 bases, there was a span of 16 bases. CDR3 residues: CASTVGQRSSGANVLTF. The CDR3 DNA reads as TGTGCCAGTACTGTTGGGCAGAGAAGCTCTGGGGCCAACGTCCTGACTTTC.

V and J are TRBV28 and TRBJ2-1; 11 nucleotides agree with TRBD2. Germline CDR1 is MDHEN and CDR2 is SYDVKM. The V gene end was trimmed by 7 bases and the J gene end by 2 bases; junction bases not matched to a gene: 4. The CDR3 spans 15 residues. In nucleotides, the CDR3 is TGTGCCAGCACCGTAGCGGGAGGGCCCTACAATGAGCAGTTCTTC. Translating gives CASTVAGGPYNEQFF.

The rearrangement joins TRBV19 to TRBJ2-2; 9 bases agree with TRBD1. V gave up 7 bases and J gave up 6 bases; unmatched junction bases: 3. CDR1 and CDR2 (germline): LNHDA, SQIVND (reference sequence). The CDR3 extends over 13 amino acids. CDR3 DNA: TGTGCCAGTATTGACAGGGGGGCCGGGGAGCTGTTTTTT. Protein: CASIDRGAGELFF.

The chain couples TRBV19 to TRBJ1-1, with D maybe TRBD1 (5 bases). This CDR3 is built from 14 residues. The germline CDR1 and CDR2 sequences are LNHDA and SQIVND (reference sequence). V gave up 2 bases and J gave up 3 bases, with 10 bases separating them. CDR3 protein: CASSIQGVYTEAFF. The CDR3, as DNA: TGTGCCAGTAGTATACAAGGGGTGTACACTGAAGCTTTCTTT. Looking up the rest from reference TRBV19 and TRBJ1-1 gives the full variable domain: DGGITQSPKYLFRKEGQNVTLSCEQNLNHDAMYWYRQDPGQGLRLIYYSQIVNDFQKGDIAEGYSVSREKKESFPLTVTSAQKNPTAFYLCASSIQGVYTEAFFGQGTRLTVV.